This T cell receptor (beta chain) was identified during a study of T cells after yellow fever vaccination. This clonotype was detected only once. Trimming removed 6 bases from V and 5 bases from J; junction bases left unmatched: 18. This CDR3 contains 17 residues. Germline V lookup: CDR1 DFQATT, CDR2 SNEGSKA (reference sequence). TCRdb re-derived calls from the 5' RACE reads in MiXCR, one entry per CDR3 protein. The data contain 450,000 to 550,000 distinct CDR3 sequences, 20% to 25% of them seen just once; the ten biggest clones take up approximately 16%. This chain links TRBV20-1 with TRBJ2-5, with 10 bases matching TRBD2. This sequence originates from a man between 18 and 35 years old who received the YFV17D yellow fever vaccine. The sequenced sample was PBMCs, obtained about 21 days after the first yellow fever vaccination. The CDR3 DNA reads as TGCAGTGCCAACCCCCCTAGCGGGGGCCCCCATAGGGAGACCCAGTACTTC. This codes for CSANPPSGGPHRETQYF.